The 26 T cell receptor beta chains presented below share a single source sample, sequenced in a study of T cell responses to AZD1222 COVID-19 vaccine. The repertoire was sequenced with immunoSEQ multiplex PCR; TCRdb's copy has only in-frame clones and lacks some. Here the sample spans 90,000 to 110,000 clones, 70% to 90% being singletons. The sequencing used peripheral blood, collected on day 0 of AZD1222 vaccination. The receptors stem from an adult in good health.

The chain links TRBV18 to TRBJ1-1, with D possibly TRBD1 on 6 matching bases. The CDR3 consists of 15 residues. Trimming cost V 1 base and J 4 bases, with 13 bases left between them. Germline V gene sequence: CDR1 KGHSH, CDR2 LQKENI. In DNA form, the CDR3 reads TGTGCCAGCTCACCACTTCCACAGGGCGGCACTGAAGCTTTCTTT. As protein: CASSPLPQGGTEAFF.

The CDR3 here is CASSLDSSTEEKLFF. The DNA of the CDR3 is TGTGCCAGCAGCTTAGACAGCTCCACCGAAGAAAAACTGTTTTTT. J is TRBJ1-4 and V is TRBV7-9; D is ambiguous. Trimming pared 1 base from V and 8 bases from J, leaving 14 bases between. Germline V CDR1 and CDR2: SEHNR, FQNEAQ (reference sequence). There are 15 residues in the CDR3.

The chain couples TRBV9 to TRBJ2-2; D not certain. Germline loops: CDR1 SGDLS, CDR2 YYNGEE. Trimming cost V 4 bases and J 7 bases, with 11 bases left between them. The CDR3 sequence is 13 residues long. CDR3 amino acids: CASSLGGLGELFF. The CDR3, as DNA: TGTGCCAGCAGCCTAGGTGGGCTCGGGGAGCTGTTTTTT.

Comment on this clone: This same CDR3 is encoded by further DNA sequences in the sample. This chain uses TRBV5-1 with TRBJ2-1; the D is unclear. This CDR3 is built from 15 residues. Looked up from germline, CDR1 is SGHRS and CDR2 is YFSETQ. Deletions cut 3 bases from V and 0 bases from J, with 10 bases between. CDR3 in amino acids: CASSSGVSSYNEQFF. The DNA for the CDR3 is TGCGCCAGCAGCTCAGGAGTGAGCTCCTACAATGAGCAGTTCTTC.

The sample holds one count of this clone. The chain carries TRBV11-3 and TRBJ1-1; D may be TRBD1 (6 bases). Between the trimmed V and J ends, which lost 1 base and 3 bases, there was a span of 6 bases. Germline V CDR1 and CDR2: SGHNT, YENEEA. This CDR3 is built from 13 residues. CDR3 coding DNA: TGTGCCAGCAGCTTAGCAGGGGACACTGAAGCTTTCTTT. Translating it yields CASSLAGDTEAFF.

This clone was seen just once. This rearrangement joins TRBV30 to TRBJ1-2; no reliable D call. V lost 3 bases to trimming and J lost 5 bases, with 7 bases between them. CDR3 length: 11 residues. In germline, CDR1 is GTSNPN, CDR2 SVGIG (reference sequence). CDR3 residues: CAWRSYYGYTF. In DNA, the CDR3 is TGTGCCTGGAGAAGTTATTATGGCTACACCTTC.

V gene TRBV27 combines with J gene TRBJ2-6; the D is unclear. Germline values: CDR1 MNHEY, CDR2 SMNVEV (reference sequence). V lost 4 bases and J 2 bases, leaving 15 bases between the germline ends. This CDR3 comprises 17 residues. The CDR3 region is CASSWWARSAGANVLTF. The CDR3 bases are TGTGCCAGCAGTTGGTGGGCTAGGAGTGCTGGGGCCAACGTCCTGACTTTC.

The chain has TRBV6-2 or TRBV6-3 and TRBJ1-2; unclear D gene. Germline CDR1 MNHEY, CDR2 SVGEGT. Trimming took off 5 bases at V and 4 bases at J, with 14 bases between the two ends. The CDR3 is made up of 14 amino acids. CDR3 in amino acids: CASSDPHRSYGYTF. CDR3 nucleotides: TGTGCCAGCAGTGACCCTCACCGGAGCTATGGCTACACCTTC.

The sample holds a few counts of this clone. The chain couples TRBV14 to TRBJ2-7; 13 nucleotides line up with TRBD2. The CDR3 totals 15 residues. J gave up 3 bases and V 4 bases, and 3 bases lay outside the gene matches. CDR1 and CDR2 from the germline V gene are SGHDN and FVKESK. The CDR3 reads CASSPGTSGIYEQYF. In DNA form, the CDR3 reads TGTGCCAGCAGCCCGGGGACTAGCGGGATCTACGAGCAGTACTTC. The complete variable domain, with remaining parts taken from reference TRBV14 and TRBJ2-7, reads EAGVTQFPSHSVIEKGQTVTLRCDPISGHDNLYWYRRVMGKEIKFLLHFVKESKQDESGMPNNRFLAERTGGTYSTLKVQPAELEDSGVYFCASSPGTSGIYEQYFGPGTRLTVT.

This rearrangement joins TRBV30 to TRBJ2-3; D gene unclear. Looked up from germline, CDR1 is GTSNPN and CDR2 is SVGIG (reference sequence). The CDR3 is 13 amino acids. V was cut by 0 bases and J by 5 bases, with 9 bases left in between. In DNA form, the CDR3 reads TGTGCCTGGAGTGTACGGTCGGGAGATACGCAGTATTTT. Protein sequence: CAWSVRSGDTQYF.

The CDR3 spells CASSLGPGETQYF. CDR3 in DNA: TGTGCCAGCAGTTTAGGACCTGGAGAGACCCAGTACTTC. This chain links TRBV12-3 or TRBV12-4 with TRBJ2-5; D gene unclear. This CDR3 is 13 amino acids long. Between the trimmed V and J ends, which lost 1 base and 4 bases, there was a span of 7 bases.

This chain joins TRBV7-3 and TRBJ2-2; D is undetermined. The CDR3 runs 15 residues. Germline V gene data show CDR1 as SGHTA and CDR2 as FQGTGA. Trimming stripped 5 bases from V and 2 bases from J, with 12 bases between. The CDR3 nucleotides are TGTGCCAGCAGCGAGACGGGCACTAACACCGGGGAGCTGTTTTTT. The encoded protein is CASSETGTNTGELFF. Complete variable domain (other parts from reference TRBV7-3 and TRBJ2-2): GAGVSQTPSNKVTEKGKYVELRCDPISGHTALYWYRQSLGQGPEFLIYFQGTGAADDSGLPNDRFFAVRPEGSVSTLKIQRTERGDSAVYLCASSETGTNTGELFFGEGSRLTVL.

The rearrangement uses TRBV10-3 and TRBJ2-6, with TRBD1 as a possible D gene (6 bases). Trimming removed 5 bases from V and 1 base from J, with 9 bases in between. CDR3 length: 15 amino acids. The germline CDR1 and CDR2 sequences are ENHRY and SYGVKD. The CDR3 loop reads CAISIDRSGANVLTF. DNA for the CDR3: TGTGCCATCAGTATCGACAGGTCTGGGGCCAACGTCCTGACTTTC.

The V gene is TRBV7-8, the J gene TRBJ2-2, with TRBD1 matching 9 bases. The J segment lost 4 bases and the V segment lost 8 bases, leaving 8 bases of the junction unmatched. The CDR3 runs 15 residues. Per germline, CDR1 SGHVS and CDR2 FQNEAQ. The CDR3 sequence is CASVFGTGRTGELFF. The CDR3 DNA is TGTGCCAGCGTATTCGGGACAGGGCGCACCGGGGAGCTGTTTTTT. The whole variable domain, filled in from reference TRBV7-8 and TRBJ2-2, reads GAGVSQSPRYKVAKRGQDVALRCDPISGHVSLFWYQQALGQGPEFLTYFQNEAQLDKSGLPSDRFFAERPEGSVSTLKIQRTQQEDSAVYLCASVFGTGRTGELFFGEGSRLTVL.

This rearrangement joins TRBV3-1 (or the pseudogene TRBV3-2) to TRBJ1-1; D is unresolved. V was clipped by 0 bases and J by 3 bases, with 8 bases between them. Germline loops: CDR1 LGHDT, CDR2 YNNKEL (reference sequence). CDR3 size: 14 residues. The CDR3 loop is CASSQDMWDTEAFF. In DNA form, the CDR3 reads TGTGCCAGCAGCCAAGATATGTGGGACACTGAAGCTTTCTTT.

The chain uses TRBV7-9 and TRBJ1-5; D gene uncertain. The CDR3 length is 14 residues. Germline-derived CDR1 and CDR2 are SEHNR and FQNEAQ (reference sequence). V was clipped by 4 bases and J by 3 bases, with 10 bases between them. This chain's CDR3 is CASSSGEFNQPQHF. The CDR3 coding sequence is TGTGCCAGCAGCTCCGGTGAATTCAATCAGCCCCAGCATTTT.

V is TRBV9 and J is TRBJ2-1; 8 nucleotides agree with TRBD2. Germline lookup yields CDR1 SGDLS and CDR2 YYNGEE. Trimming cost V 0 bases and J 6 bases; bases outside gene matches: 5. The CDR3 spans 15 residues. This chain's CDR3 is CASSVGGGPSNEQFF. The DNA for the CDR3 is TGTGCCAGCAGCGTAGGCGGGGGGCCTTCCAATGAGCAGTTCTTC.

This sequence joins TRBV5-4 and TRBJ2-3; possibly TRBD2 for D (5 bases). Germline CDR1 is SGHNT and CDR2 is YYREEE (reference sequence). The CDR3 consists of 15 residues. With 0 bases removed from V and 1 base from J, the gap between germline ends came to 9 bases. CDR3 coding DNA: TGTGCCAGCAGCTTGGAGCGGCGGGGCACAGATACGCAGTATTTT. This encodes CASSLERRGTDTQYF.

The chain recombines TRBV2 with TRBJ2-1; D possibly corresponds to TRBD2 (5 bases). Between the trimmed V and J ends, which lost 4 bases and 6 bases, there was a span of 31 bases. Germline CDR1 and CDR2: SNHLY and FYNNEI. This CDR3 spans 20 amino acids. Here the CDR3 DNA reads TGTGCCAGCAGTGTTTCTGCGGACCCCCGGGAAGCATCTACTGCCAATGAGCAGTTCTTC. Amino acid sequence: CASSVSADPREASTANEQFF. The full variable domain, completed using reference TRBV2 and TRBJ2-1, is EPEVTQTPSHQVTQMGQEVILRCVPISNHLYFYWYRQILGQKVEFLVSFYNNEISEKSEIFDDQFSVERPDGSNFTLKIRSTKLEDSAMYFCASSVSADPREASTANEQFFGPGTRLTVL.

The chain carries TRBV2 and TRBJ1-5; TRBD1 is a possible D gene (6 bases). CDR3 length: 15 residues. Germline V gives CDR1 SNHLY, CDR2 FYNNEI. Between the trimmed V and J ends, which lost 3 bases and 0 bases, there was a span of 9 bases. CDR3 coding DNA: TGTGCCAGCAGTGACCAGGGGCTTAGCAATCAGCCCCAGCATTTT. Its protein is CASSDQGLSNQPQHF.

CDR3 in DNA: TGTGCCAGCAGCTTGGCGGGGGGGCCCAGTGAGCAGTTCTTC. It encodes CASSLAGGPSEQFF. This chain links TRBV11-3 with TRBJ2-1, with 9 bases matching TRBD2. Trimming took 3 bases from V and 9 from J; bases not matched to a gene: 6. CDR3 length: 14 amino acids. The germline V gene has CDR1 SGHNT and CDR2 YENEEA.

This clone was recorded only once. V usage is TRBV24-1 and J usage is TRBJ2-6; D uncertain. CDR1 is KGHDR, CDR2 SFDVKD, per germline. The length of the CDR3 is 15 residues. V was cut by 2 bases and J by 4 bases, with 8 bases left in between. The CDR3 DNA sequence: TGTGCCACCAGTGATTCCTTTCTGGGGGCCAACGTCCTGACTTTC. This gives the protein CATSDSFLGANVLTF.

The rearrangement links TRBV19 to TRBJ2-1; tentatively, D is TRBD2 (6 bases). This CDR3 has 15 amino acids. V lost 3 bases to trimming and J lost 8 bases, with 17 bases between them. The germline CDR1 and CDR2 sequences are LNHDA and SQIVND (reference sequence). The CDR3 DNA follows: TGTGCCAGTAGTATGGTCGGGAGTGGTAATTATGAGCAGTTCTTC. It encodes CASSMVGSGNYEQFF.

The J gene is TRBJ2-1, the V gene TRBV7-3; D is unclear. The CDR3 is made up of 13 amino acids. Germline values: CDR1 SGHTA, CDR2 FQGTGA. Trimming pared 5 bases from V and 7 bases from J, leaving 12 bases between. The CDR3 sequence is CASSNPGWNEQFF. The CDR3 DNA is TGTGCCAGCAGCAACCCAGGATGGAATGAGCAGTTCTTC.

The chain recombines TRBV5-4 with TRBJ1-2; D is uncertain. The V end lost 4 bases, the J end lost 3 bases, and 7 bases lay between the germline ends. The CDR3 totals 12 residues. The germline V gene encodes CDR1 SGHNT and CDR2 YYREEE (reference sequence). The CDR3 bases are TGTGCCAGCAGCGTAGAGGACTATGGCTACACCTTC. This sequence encodes CASSVEDYGYTF.

The gene calls are TRBV9 and TRBJ1-1; D remains ambiguous. From germline, CDR1 is SGDLS and CDR2 YYNGEE. The CDR3 is made up of 14 amino acids. The V and J ends lost 0 bases and 3 bases respectively, with 9 bases between them. The CDR3 spells CASSVGGGHTEAFF. The DNA for the CDR3 is TGTGCCAGCAGCGTAGGGGGTGGACACACTGAAGCTTTCTTT. The full variable domain, its missing parts supplied by reference TRBV9 and TRBJ1-1, is DSGVTQTPKHLITATGQRVTLRCSPRSGDLSVYWYQQSLDQGLQFLIQYYNGEERAKGNILERFSAQQFPDLHSELNLSSLELGDSALYFCASSVGGGHTEAFFGQGTRLTVV.